This T cell receptor beta chain appears in the sequencing data of a study of control samples from healthy donors and cancer patients. TCRdb's copy holds only in-frame clones and misses some; the assay was immunoSEQ multiplex PCR. Of about 88,000 clones in the sample, 90% to 95% were seen once. The V gene end was trimmed by 1 base and the J gene end by 0 bases; junction bases not matched to a gene: 11. This CDR3 is built from 19 residues. Germline-derived CDR1 and CDR2 are SGHTA and FQGNSA. V and J are TRBV7-2 and TRBJ2-3, with TRBD2 matching over 9 bases. The receptor was isolated from a man aged 18 to 30 in good health. Sequenced material: blood. For the CDR3, the DNA is TGTGCCAGCAGCTTAGTAGCCCCCCCGACTAGCGGCAGCACAGATACGCAGTATTTT. Residues: CASSLVAPPTSGSTDTQYF.